One and the same sample provided the 14 T cell receptor beta chains below, sequenced in a study of blood T cell repertoires in COVID-19. Clones were sequenced by immunoSEQ multiplex PCR, and TCRdb holds only the in-frame ones, with some missing. The repertoire holds 200,000 to 300,000 clones, with 80% to 90% as singletons. Material: peripheral blood. These receptors were obtained from a woman in her 40s with acute or convalescent COVID-19.

The J gene is TRBJ1-2, the V gene TRBV3-1 (or the pseudogene TRBV3-2); D may be TRBD1 (5 bases). The germline gives CDR1 LGHDT, CDR2 YNNKEL (reference sequence). Trimming left V 2 bases short and J 0 bases short, with 7 bases between. The CDR3 is 14 amino acids. Here the CDR3 reads CASSQKGTNYGYTF. In DNA, the CDR3 is TGTGCCAGCAGCCAAAAGGGGACTAACTATGGCTACACCTTC.

The chain carries TRBV6-6 and TRBJ2-6; TRBD1 might be the D (6 bases). The V end lost 6 bases, the J end lost 3 bases, and 15 bases lay between the germline ends. The CDR3 runs to 16 residues. Per the germline V gene, CDR1 is MNHNY and CDR2 is SVGAGI (reference sequence). CDR3 amino acids: CASRHTGYGGANVLTF. CDR3 in DNA: TGTGCCAGCAGACACACAGGGTATGGTGGGGCCAACGTCCTGACTTTC.

The CDR3 sequence is CASGHRGSSNSPLHF. CDR3 DNA sequence: TGTGCCAGCGGACACAGGGGATCGAGTAATTCACCCCTCCACTTT. The chain links TRBV3-1 (or the pseudogene TRBV3-2) to TRBJ1-6, with 7 bases that match TRBD1. Germline lookup yields CDR1 LGHDT and CDR2 YNNKEL (reference sequence). This CDR3 region has 15 residues. Trimming removed 8 bases from V and 6 bases from J; junction bases left unmatched: 10.

The rearrangement uses TRBV4-2 and TRBJ2-2; TRBD1 agrees at 7 bases. The germline V gene encodes CDR1 LGHNA and CDR2 YNFKEQ. CDR3 length: 19 amino acids. Trimming took 6 bases from V and 0 from J; bases not matched to a gene: 16. The CDR3 sequence: CASSRDRPLDSANTGELFF. DNA of the CDR3: TGTGCCAGCAGTCGGGACAGACCCTTGGACTCAGCGAACACCGGGGAGCTGTTTTTT.

Here the CDR3 reads CASSALGALMASPLHF. CDR3 sequence (DNA): TGTGCCAGCAGTGCCCTGGGGGCCTTAATGGCTTCACCCCTCCACTTT. This chain joins TRBV27 and TRBJ1-6; D is perhaps TRBD1 (6 bases). Germline CDR1 and CDR2: MNHEY and SMNVEV (reference sequence). V was cut by 5 bases and J by 9 bases, with 20 bases left in between. CDR3 size: 16 residues.

The V and J genes are TRBV7-2 and TRBJ2-2; D remains unclear. V lost 5 bases to trimming and J lost 1 base, with 8 bases between them. CDR1 is SGHTA, CDR2 FQGNSA, per germline. The CDR3 has 14 residues. The CDR3 DNA is TGTGCCAGCAGCCCGTGGAGGAACACCGGGGAGCTGTTTTTT. This codes for CASSPWRNTGELFF.

The chain combines TRBV11-3 with TRBJ2-6, with D maybe TRBD1 (5 bases). V shed 5 bases and J shed 1 base, with 12 bases lying between them. In germline, CDR1 is SGHNT, CDR2 YENEEA. The CDR3 is 16 amino acids. The CDR3 DNA follows: TGTGCCAGCAGCGCGCGAAGGGGATCTGGGGCCAACGTCCTGACTTTC. It is translated as CASSARRGSGANVLTF. Full variable domain (outside the CDR3, taken from reference TRBV11-3 and TRBJ2-6): EAGVVQSPRYKIIEKKQPVAFWCNPISGHNTLYWYLQNLGQGPELLIRYENEEAVDDSQLPKDRFSAERLKGVDSTLKIQPAELGDSAVYLCASSARRGSGANVLTFGAGSRLTVL.

V usage is TRBV11-3 and J usage is TRBJ1-1, with 8 bases aligning to TRBD1. The CDR3 consists of 13 residues. Looked up from germline, CDR1 is SGHNT and CDR2 is YENEEA. V lost 5 bases, J lost 6 bases, and 5 bases stayed unmatched. The CDR3 reads CASSRQGAAEAFF. The CDR3 region has the DNA TGTGCCAGCAGCCGTCAGGGGGCCGCTGAAGCTTTCTTT.

This clone appeared once. The V and J genes are TRBV4-2 and TRBJ1-2, with D possibly being TRBD1 (5 bases). The CDR3 spans 13 residues. V shed 1 base and J shed 5 bases, with 8 bases lying between them. CDR1 and CDR2 (germline): LGHNA, YNFKEQ. The CDR3 DNA sequence: TGTGCCAGCAGCCAAGGCCAGGGATATGGCTACACCTTC. Translation: CASSQGQGYGYTF.

This CDR3 is CASSLRGTSGFRYNEQFF. CDR3 sequence (DNA): TGTGCCAGCAGTTTACGTGGGACTAGCGGTTTCCGTTACAATGAGCAGTTCTTC. The V call is TRBV27, the J call TRBJ2-1; 11 bases fit TRBD2. Germline V gene data show CDR1 as MNHEY and CDR2 as SMNVEV (reference sequence). CDR3 length: 18 amino acids. After removal of 2 bases from V and 4 bases from J, the junction contained 10 bases not matched to a gene.

The V and J genes are TRBV6-5 and TRBJ2-3; 14 nucleotides agree with TRBD2. Germline CDR1 and CDR2: MNHEY and SVGAGI. Unmatched junction bases numbered 7, after V lost 3 bases and J lost 8 bases. This CDR3 is 16 amino acids long. The CDR3 DNA sequence: TGTGCCAGCAGTTATCGGACTAGCGGGGGGCGGACTACGCAGTATTTT. As protein: CASSYRTSGGRTTQYF.

V and J are TRBV11-2 and TRBJ2-1, with TRBD2 identical over 9 bases. The CDR3 consists of 14 residues. V was clipped by 2 bases and J by 10 bases; unmatched bases: 6. Germline V gene data show CDR1 as SGHAT and CDR2 as FQNNGV. The CDR3 coding sequence is TGTGCCAGCAGCTTAAAAATTCTAGCGGGGGAGCAGTTCTTC. This encodes CASSLKILAGEQFF.

The V gene is TRBV5-8, the J gene TRBJ2-5; TRBD1 agrees at 8 bases. Looked up from germline, CDR1 is SGHTS and CDR2 is YDEGEE. The CDR3 sequence is 13 residues long. Trimming took 1 base from V and 5 from J; bases not matched to a gene: 1. The CDR3 DNA is TGTGCCAGCAGCTTGCAGGGGGCTGAGACCCAGTACTTC. Translating gives CASSLQGAETQYF.

The chain employs TRBV9 and TRBJ1-4; 11 bases map to TRBD1. J gave up 8 bases and V 3 bases, and 6 bases lay outside the gene matches. Germline-derived CDR1 and CDR2 are SGDLS and YYNGEE. The CDR3 runs 15 residues. DNA of the CDR3: TGTGCCAGCAGCGAAGGACAGGGGGCAGGAGAAAAACTGTTTTTT. Encoded protein: CASSEGQGAGEKLFF.